This TCR beta chain was identified during a study of blood T cell repertoires in COVID-19. Overall study: The United States, Italy and Spain supplied acute and convalescent COVID-19 samples.

The CDR3 extends over 16 amino acids. V lost 4 bases to trimming and J lost 2 bases; unmatched junction nucleotides: 8. Germline assignment: CDR1 SGHVS and CDR2 FQNEAQ. Libraries were prepared by immunoSEQ multiplex PCR; TCRdb keeps only in-frame clonotypes and omits some of them. Of about 250,000 clones in the sample, more than 65% were seen once. This clonotype originated in an older person with COVID-19, enrolled during active disease. The rearrangement uses TRBV7-8 and TRBJ1-5; 7 nucleotides agree with TRBD1. The sequenced sample consisted of peripheral blood. DNA of the CDR3: TGTGCCAGCAGCTCCCGTAGACAGGGCGGCAATCAGCCCCAGCATTTT. It specifies CASSSRRQGGNQPQHF.